What follows are 14 T cell receptor beta chains derived from one specimen sequenced in a study of beta chain features in type 1 diabetes (dated by TCRdb to the late 2010s). Receptors were amplified or captured by the immunoSEQ multiplex PCR assay. The entire isolated RNA was reverse transcribed using the High Capacity cDNA Reverse Transcription Kit, and thus expressed TCRB transcripts were sequenced. The source is immuneACCESS, and TCRdb retained only in-frame sequences with V and J called. Part of the clones is not carried over; for the studies checked, unresolved V genes explain less than half of this, and the remainder is unexplained. This sample holds roughly 140,000 clones; 8.1% were observed only once. The top ten clonotypes cover 0.5% to 0.65% of the sample. Sequencing was done on a sample of central memory CD4+ T cells from blood. The receptor set was obtained from a man between 18 and 35 years old in good health.

This clone was picked up a small number of times. The chain has TRBV5-6 and TRBJ2-3, with D hard to call. The germline CDR1 and CDR2 sequences are SGHDT and YYEEEE. Between the trimmed V and J ends, which lost 1 base and 4 bases, there was a span of 10 bases. The CDR3 has 14 residues. The CDR3 loop reads CASSLKLLSDTQYF. CDR3 in DNA: TGTGCCAGCAGCTTGAAGCTTCTCTCAGATACGCAGTATTTT.

The gene calls are TRBV5-1 and TRBJ2-7, with 9 bases matching TRBD1. Unmatched junction bases numbered 4, after V lost 0 bases and J lost 3 bases. CDR1 SGHRS and CDR2 YFSETQ come from the germline V gene. This CDR3 is 15 amino acids long. The CDR3 is CASSLVTGGSYEQYF. CDR3 DNA sequence: TGCGCCAGCAGCTTGGTGACAGGGGGGAGCTACGAGCAGTACTTC.

This clone was counted a few times. The J gene is TRBJ1-5, the V gene TRBV4-1; D is uncertain. V lost 4 bases and J 7 bases, leaving 23 bases between the germline ends. CDR1 and CDR2 (germline): MGHRA, YSYEKL. The CDR3 runs 17 residues. Written as DNA, the CDR3 is TGCGCCAGCAGCCGAACTCACGCAGTTGACTCAGCGCAGCCCCAGCATTTT. Translated, it gives CASSRTHAVDSAQPQHF.

This clone was seen more than once but under ten times. The chain has TRBV2 and TRBJ1-1; possibly TRBD1 for D (6 bases). The V gene lost 6 bases and the J gene lost 5 bases, with 13 bases spanning the gap. The CDR3 contains 13 residues. CDR1 is SNHLY and CDR2 is FYNNEI in the germline V gene. The CDR3 DNA follows: TGTGCCAGCAGCCTGGCAGGGGAAACTGAAGCTTTCTTT. Protein sequence: CASSLAGETEAFF. Complete variable domain (other parts from reference TRBV2 and TRBJ1-1): EPEVTQTPSHQVTQMGQEVILRCVPISNHLYFYWYRQILGQKVEFLVSFYNNEISEKSEIFDDQFSVERPDGSNFTLKIRSTKLEDSAMYFCASSLAGETEAFFGQGTRLTVV.

The CDR3: CASSQPGGRKYEQYF. The CDR3 nucleotides read TGCGCCAGCAGCCAGCCAGGGGGTCGGAAGTACGAGCAGTACTTC. V and J are TRBV4-3 and TRBJ2-7; 7 bases map to TRBD1. Looked up from germline, CDR1 is LGHNA and CDR2 is YSLEER. Trimming at V came to 3 bases and at J to 4 bases, leaving 9 bases not matched to a gene. The CDR3 is made up of 15 amino acids.

The table lists this clone with many counts. This chain uses TRBV30 with TRBJ2-5; TRBD1 aligns across 8 bases. The CDR3 has 13 amino acids. Germline CDR1 reads GTSNPN; CDR2 reads SVGIG (reference sequence). After removal of 3 bases from V and 4 bases from J, the junction contained 4 bases not matched to a gene. The CDR3 region has the DNA TGTGCCTGGAGAAGACAGGGGCTAGAGACCCAGTACTTC. Its protein product is CAWRRQGLETQYF.

The chain couples TRBV12-5 to TRBJ2-3; TRBD2 might be the D (5 bases). Germline CDR1 reads LGHNT; CDR2 reads FRNRAP. The CDR3 totals 13 residues. The V gene lost 3 bases and the J gene lost 4 bases, with 8 bases spanning the gap. Here the CDR3 reads CASGFGGADTQYF. The CDR3 region has the DNA TGTGCTAGTGGTTTTGGAGGAGCAGATACGCAGTATTTT.

In its sample, this clone was seen many times. The J gene is TRBJ2-6, the V gene TRBV7-3, with a tentative D call TRBD2 (6 bases). Germline CDR1 SGHTA, CDR2 FQGTGA. The CDR3 contains 14 residues. The V end lost 5 bases, the J end lost 1 base, and 6 bases lay between the germline ends. The CDR3 reads CASSGRSGANVLTF. Written as DNA, the CDR3 is TGTGCCAGCAGCGGGAGGTCTGGGGCCAACGTCCTGACTTTC.

J is TRBJ2-1 and V is TRBV5-1, with TRBD1 as a possible D gene (7 bases). The CDR3 totals 14 residues. V lost 1 base and J lost 9, with 14 bases in between. The germline CDR1 and CDR2 sequences are SGHRS and YFSETQ. The CDR3 region has the DNA TGCGCCAGCAGCTTGTCTCCAGGGGGAGGTGAGCAGTTCTTC. Translation: CASSLSPGGGEQFF.

This chain connects TRBV4-3 to TRBJ1-5; 10 nucleotides match TRBD1. Losses at the gene ends were 4 bases for V and 3 bases for J; bases not matched to a gene: 12. CDR3 size: 18 residues. Germline-derived CDR1 and CDR2 are LGHNA and YSLEER. The CDR3 sequence: CASSPGQGRGGYNQPQHF. Here the CDR3 DNA reads TGCGCCAGCAGCCCGGGACAGGGGCGTGGAGGGTACAATCAGCCCCAGCATTTT.

This clone was found a few times. The V and J genes are TRBV10-3 and TRBJ2-7; TRBD1 matches at 8 bases. This CDR3 region has 13 residues. V dropped 6 bases and J dropped 2; count of bases not matched to a gene: 3. The germline CDR1 and CDR2 sequences are ENHRY and SYGVKD. Here the CDR3 reads CAIRGTGPYEQYF. The CDR3 DNA is TGTGCCATCAGGGGGACAGGTCCCTACGAGCAGTACTTC.

The sample holds a few counts of this clone. This chain connects TRBV11-2 to TRBJ1-1, with D uncertain. Germline values: CDR1 SGHAT, CDR2 FQNNGV. V was clipped by 4 bases and J by 2 bases, with 8 bases between them. CDR3 length: 13 residues. As DNA, the CDR3 is TGTGCCAGCAGCTCCGAGAGAAACACTGAAGCTTTCTTT. This sequence encodes CASSSERNTEAFF.

The chain is built from TRBV7-2 and TRBJ1-2; weak D call: TRBD1 (5 bases). The V gene's germline CDR1 is SGHTA and CDR2 FQGNSA. Trimming removed 4 bases at V and 5 bases at J, with 20 bases between. CDR3 size: 16 residues. In nucleotides, the CDR3 is TGTGCCAGCAGCTGGGCGCAGGGCACGGCCTCTTATGGCTACACCTTC. Its translation is CASSWAQGTASYGYTF.

This clone was found a few times. The chain couples TRBV6-1 to TRBJ2-7; no firm D call. CDR3 length equals 12 residues. CDR1 and CDR2 from the germline V gene are MNHNS and SASEGT. Trimming removed 6 bases from V and 1 base from J, with 7 bases in between. The CDR3 bases are TGTGCCAGCAGACAGAATTCCTACGAGCAGTACTTC. This gives the protein CASRQNSYEQYF.